These 24 T cell receptor beta chains were sequenced from one sample in a study of post-analysis software for immune sequencing data. No antigens are known for them. Overall study results and limits: The five TRBV segments detected at higher frequency in patients than in controls included TRBV5-6, TRBV5-1 and TRBV20-1.

Prepared libraries of TCR beta cDNA carried unique molecular identifiers. One entry per CDR3 protein, called by TCRdb with MiXCR from the PCR reads. The repertoire holds about 540,000 distinct CDR3 sequences, with 34% as singletons. Sequenced: blood. The receptors were gathered from a girl younger than 18 with multiple sclerosis.

V usage is TRBV18 and J usage is TRBJ1-1, with D perhaps TRBD1 (6 bases). Germline CDR1 is KGHSH and CDR2 is LQKENI. Trimming took off 3 bases at V and 5 bases at J, with 16 bases between the two ends. This CDR3 has 15 amino acids. Written as DNA, the CDR3 is TGTGCCAGCTCACCCACAGGGAGGAGAGAGACTGAAGCTTTCTTT. The encoded protein is CASSPTGRRETEAFF.

The genes are TRBV20-1 and TRBJ2-3; D is possibly TRBD1 (5 bases). Between the trimmed V and J ends, which lost 5 bases and 0 bases, there was a span of 24 bases. Germline V gene lookup returns CDR1 DFQATT and CDR2 SNEGSKA (reference sequence). The CDR3 is made up of 18 amino acids. CDR3 sequence: CSAAATVLYSSSTDTQYF. The CDR3 DNA is TGCAGTGCTGCTGCGACAGTTTTGTACTCCTCTAGCACAGATACGCAGTATTTT.

The rearrangement joins TRBV18 to TRBJ1-6; 8 bases are shared with TRBD1. The germline gives CDR1 KGHSH, CDR2 LQKENI. The V segment lost 5 bases and the J segment 7 bases; nucleotides outside the gene matches: 1. This CDR3 contains 13 residues. Here the CDR3 DNA reads TGTGCCAGCTCAGGGGACAGGAATTCACCCCTCCACTTT. Its translation is CASSGDRNSPLHF.

This clonotype was recorded a few times. The chain employs TRBV12-3 or TRBV12-4 and TRBJ2-5; no reliable D call. V was shortened by 1 base and J by 13 bases, with 7 bases between the two germline ends. This CDR3 region has 10 residues. CDR3 loop: CASSLDFWYF. CDR3 in DNA: TGTGCCAGCAGTTTAGATTTTTGGTACTTC.

This clonotype was recorded many times. This chain joins TRBV20-1 and TRBJ2-1; 8 positions agree with TRBD1. The CDR3 covers 17 residues. Germline V gene sequence: CDR1 DFQATT, CDR2 SNEGSKA (reference sequence). V lost 7 bases, J lost 3 bases, and 17 bases stayed unmatched. The CDR3 sequence: CSGSGQGAIPRYNEQFF. The CDR3 DNA sequence: TGCAGTGGATCGGGGCAGGGGGCTATCCCCCGCTACAATGAGCAGTTCTTC.

V gene TRBV20-1 combines with J gene TRBJ1-1; D perhaps matches TRBD1 (5 bases). The CDR3 sequence is 13 residues long. V gave up 2 bases and J gave up 3 bases, with 10 bases separating them. Germline CDR1 is DFQATT and CDR2 is SNEGSKA (reference sequence). This CDR3 reads CSARKGTYTEAFF. As DNA, the CDR3 is TGCAGTGCTAGAAAAGGGACTTACACTGAAGCTTTCTTT.

The gene calls are TRBV9 and TRBJ1-1; D gene unclear. Germline-derived CDR1 and CDR2 are SGDLS and YYNGEE. The V end was cut by 0 bases, the J end by 4 bases, with 16 bases between. The CDR3 has 16 amino acids. The CDR3 nucleotides are TGTGCCAGCAGCGTAGGGGTCAGCTTATCGAGCACTGAAGCTTTCTTT. As protein: CASSVGVSLSSTEAFF.

This clonotype appeared a few times. In nucleotides, the CDR3 is TGTGCCAGCAGCTTACATAGGGAACCAGCCTACGAGCAGTACTTC. This codes for CASSLHREPAYEQYF. The chain recombines TRBV7-2 with TRBJ2-7; D gene uncertain. This CDR3 is 15 amino acids long. The V end was cut by 2 bases, the J end by 2 bases, with 13 bases between. Germline CDR1 reads SGHTA; CDR2 reads FQGNSA.

The genes are TRBV20-1 and TRBJ2-1; TRBD2 aligns across 7 bases. This CDR3 is built from 16 residues. Unmatched junction bases numbered 8, after V lost 0 bases and J lost 3 bases. The V gene's germline CDR1 is DFQATT and CDR2 SNEGSKA (reference sequence). This CDR3 reads CSARDFFGTNYNEQFF. CDR3 coding DNA: TGCAGTGCTAGAGATTTTTTCGGGACTAACTACAATGAGCAGTTCTTC.

The chain uses TRBV7-7 and TRBJ2-5; D unresolved. Trimming removed 5 bases at V and 5 bases at J, with 12 bases between. The CDR3 has 13 residues. Germline loops: CDR1 SSHAT, CDR2 FNYEAQ (reference sequence). The chain's CDR3 is CASSDRHGETQYF. The DNA for the CDR3 is TGTGCCAGCAGCGACCGACACGGGGAGACCCAGTACTTC.

This clonotype was found a few times. V and J are TRBV20-1 and TRBJ2-7; tentative D call: TRBD2 (6 bases). Trimming removed 6 bases from V and 3 bases from J, with 21 bases in between. This CDR3 is built from 15 residues. CDR1 is DFQATT, CDR2 SNEGSKA, per germline (reference sequence). CDR3 loop: CSAPLGGPIIYEQYF. The CDR3, as DNA: TGCAGTGCACCCCTCGGGGGTCCGATCATCTACGAGCAGTACTTC.

This clonotype was detected only a few times. The chain uses TRBV5-1 and TRBJ2-1; 7 positions match TRBD2. Germline V gene lookup returns CDR1 SGHRS and CDR2 YFSETQ. V trimming: 4 bases; J trimming: 5 bases; junction bases outside the gene matches: 9. This CDR3 is built from 15 residues. CDR3 loop: CASSPGLVLNNEQFF. For the CDR3, the DNA is TGCGCCAGCAGCCCTGGACTAGTACTTAACAATGAGCAGTTCTTC. The entire variable domain, with the rest obtained from reference TRBV5-1 and TRBJ2-1, is as follows: KAGVTQTPRYLIKTRGQQVTLSCSPISGHRSVSWYQQTPGQGLQFLFEYFSETQRNKGNFPGRFSGRQFSNSRSEMNVSTLELGDSALYLCASSPGLVLNNEQFFGPGTRLTVL.

Note on this clonotype: One end of the junction fails to match germline, which may point to a read error. V is TRBV10-2 and J is TRBJ2-5; D uncertain. Per the germline V gene, CDR1 is WSHSY and CDR2 is SAAADI. This CDR3 has 13 residues. The CDR3 DNA reads TGCGCCAGCAGTGAGTCGTTAGGAGAGGCCCAGTACTTC. This encodes CASSESLGEAQYF.

The chain recombines TRBV27 with TRBJ1-5; TRBD1 is a possible D gene (5 bases). CDR3 length equals 15 residues. Trimming shortened V by 5 bases and J by 1 base, and 12 bases separated the two germline ends. Germline V gene lookup returns CDR1 MNHEY and CDR2 SMNVEV (reference sequence). In DNA, the CDR3 is TGTGCCAGCAGTGTCCTTGGGGGGAGCAATCAGCCCCAGCATTTT. Amino acid sequence: CASSVLGGSNQPQHF.

This sequence joins TRBV3-1 and TRBJ2-2, with D perhaps matching TRBD1 (5 bases). The CDR3 has 15 residues. V was trimmed by 1 base and J by 6 bases, leaving 12 bases between them. Per germline, CDR1 LGHDT and CDR2 YNNKEL (reference sequence). The CDR3 nucleotides are TGTGCCAGCAGCCAAGGTCAGGGAATTGCCGGGGAGCTGTTTTTT. Its translation is CASSQGQGIAGELFF.

This clonotype has a count of ten or more. This sequence joins TRBV20-1 and TRBJ2-1; 12 bases fit TRBD2. V trimming: 0 bases; J trimming: 8 bases; junction bases outside the gene matches: 8. Germline V gene data show CDR1 as DFQATT and CDR2 as SNEGSKA (reference sequence). The CDR3 runs 16 residues. In nucleotides, the CDR3 is TGCAGTGCTAGAGATCTCCTAGCGGGGGGGACGGATGAGCAGTTCTTC. It specifies CSARDLLAGGTDEQFF.

V and J are TRBV6-4 and TRBJ1-2; no clear D gene. The V gene's germline CDR1 is MRHNA and CDR2 SNTAGT. Deletions cut 5 bases from V and 5 bases from J, with 12 bases between. This CDR3 has 13 residues. The DNA of the CDR3 is TGTGCCAGCAGTCAGAGCCTTGGGTATGGCTACACCTTC. Translated: CASSQSLGYGYTF.

In this sample, this clonotype turned up a few times. The rearrangement uses TRBV20-1 and TRBJ2-2; maybe TRBD1 (5 bases). Trimming left V 1 base short and J 0 bases short, with 9 bases between. CDR3 size: 15 residues. CDR1 is DFQATT, CDR2 SNEGSKA, per germline (reference sequence). DNA of the CDR3: TGCAGTGCTAGAGGAATGACAGCGAACACCGGGGAGCTGTTTTTT. It encodes CSARGMTANTGELFF.

A few counts support this clonotype. The rearrangement uses TRBV5-1 and TRBJ2-3, with D tentatively TRBD2 (6 bases). This CDR3 has 16 residues. V was shortened by 4 bases and J by 0 bases, with 15 bases between the two germline ends. The germline V gene encodes CDR1 SGHRS and CDR2 YFSETQ. CDR3: CASSPESGASTDTQYF. Written as DNA, the CDR3 is TGCGCCAGCAGCCCCGAGTCGGGAGCGAGCACAGATACGCAGTATTTT.

The rearrangement uses TRBV14 and TRBJ1-2; 7 nucleotides align to TRBD1. The CDR3 sequence is 15 residues long. The V gene's germline CDR1 is SGHDN and CDR2 FVKESK. The ends lost 0 bases at V and 7 bases at J; junction bases unmatched: 8. The CDR3 DNA sequence: TGTGCCAGCAGCCAAGACCAGGGGGACACGCGTGGCTACACCTTC. Residues: CASSQDQGDTRGYTF.

This clonotype appeared a few times. The chain links TRBV7-6 to TRBJ1-5; D gene ambiguous. V was pared by 0 bases and J by 3 bases, with 9 bases between. CDR1 is SGHVS, CDR2 FNYEAQ, per germline. This CDR3 region has 15 residues. CDR3 region: CASSLAPDANQPQHF. In DNA, the CDR3 is TGTGCCAGCAGCTTAGCGCCGGACGCCAATCAGCCCCAGCATTTT.

The chain has TRBV5-1 and TRBJ2-4; TRBD2 is a possible D gene (5 bases). The J call may not be correct, given that the DNA end is closer to TRBJ2-7. Germline V gene lookup returns CDR1 SGHRS and CDR2 YFSETQ. The CDR3 covers 13 residues. For the CDR3, the DNA is TGCGCCAGCAGCCAGCCAGAGGGCCACGAGCAGTACTTC. Protein: CASSQPEGHEQYF.

V gene TRBV6-5 combines with J gene TRBJ2-3, with 8 positions matching TRBD2. Germline V gives CDR1 MNHEY, CDR2 SVGAGI. V trimming: 5 bases; J trimming: 4 bases; junction bases outside the gene matches: 11. CDR3 length: 16 amino acids. CDR3 residues: CASSRLAGRRADTQYF. In DNA form, the CDR3 reads TGTGCCAGCAGTCGCCTAGCGGGTCGACGGGCAGATACGCAGTATTTT.

This clonotype has only a few counts. This chain links TRBV29-1 with TRBJ1-1, with D uncertain. Deletions cut 8 bases from V and 0 bases from J, with 13 bases between. This CDR3 has 13 residues. Germline V gene sequence: CDR1 SQVTM, CDR2 ANQGSEA. The CDR3 DNA reads TGCAGCTCCAGTAGAGACCTGAACACTGAAGCTTTCTTT. Its translation is CSSSRDLNTEAFF.